The 18 T cell receptor beta chains in this list originate from one sample, sequenced in a study of blood T cell repertoires in COVID-19. Method: immunoSEQ multiplex PCR; TCRdb's copy keeps in-frame clones and lacks some. The data contain fewer than 250,000 clones, around four fifths of them singletons. The sequencing sample was made of peripheral blood. All receptors derive from a woman aged 55-69 years with active or convalescent COVID-19.

This chain uses TRBV5-8 with TRBJ1-5; tentative D call: TRBD1 (5 bases). Trimming took 2 bases from V and 7 from J, leaving 10 bases between them. Per the germline V gene, CDR1 is SGHTS and CDR2 is YDEGEE. The CDR3 covers 13 residues. The DNA of the CDR3 is TGTGCCAGCAGCTTCGGGGGTTCCCAGCCCCAGCATTTT. Translating gives CASSFGGSQPQHF.

This clone was observed once. V gene TRBV10-1 combines with J gene TRBJ1-1; possible D gene TRBD1, 6 bases. Germline CDR1 and CDR2: WNHNN and SYGVQD (reference sequence). The CDR3 runs 13 residues. V was clipped by 8 bases and J by 0 bases, with 10 bases between them. The CDR3, as DNA: TGCGCCAGCGGGGGCTACATGAACACTGAAGCTTTCTTT. Translation: CASGGYMNTEAFF.

The chain is built from TRBV19 and TRBJ1-1; D is unclear. The ends were cut back, 4 bases at V and 0 bases at J, with 6 bases in the middle. The CDR3 extends over 13 amino acids. Germline V CDR1 and CDR2: LNHDA, SQIVND (reference sequence). The chain's CDR3 is CASSNEMNTEAFF. The CDR3 DNA reads as TGTGCCAGTAGTAACGAGATGAACACTGAAGCTTTCTTT.

V gene TRBV19 combines with J gene TRBJ2-2, with TRBD1 as a possible D gene (6 bases). Germline V gene sequence: CDR1 LNHDA, CDR2 SQIVND (reference sequence). Trimming shortened V by 4 bases and J by 1 base, and 7 bases separated the two germline ends. This CDR3 region has 14 residues. CDR3 DNA sequence: TGTGCCAGTAGTACGACAGGGAACACCGGGGAGCTGTTTTTT. This translates into CASSTTGNTGELFF.

This chain joins TRBV30 and TRBJ1-2; 10 positions match TRBD1. CDR3 size: 14 residues. The V gene end was trimmed by 0 bases and the J gene end by 7 bases; junction bases not matched to a gene: 5. CDR1 is GTSNPN and CDR2 is SVGIG in the germline V gene (reference sequence). The CDR3 coding sequence is TGTGCCTGGAGTGTAGGACAGGGGGTGTCTGGCTACACCTTC. This sequence encodes CAWSVGQGVSGYTF.

This chain connects TRBV4-1 to TRBJ2-1, with D maybe TRBD2 (5 bases). Trimming took off 7 bases at V and 5 bases at J, with 18 bases between the two ends. This CDR3 contains 15 residues. Germline CDR1 reads MGHRA; CDR2 reads YSYEKL. The CDR3 region is CASKGVGEGHNEQFF. The CDR3 nucleotides read TGCGCCAGCAAAGGAGTGGGAGAAGGTCACAATGAGCAGTTCTTC.

V and J are TRBV7-3 and TRBJ2-1; no definite D call. The CDR3 covers 13 residues. The ends were cut back, 2 bases at V and 5 bases at J, with 7 bases in the middle. CDR1 and CDR2 (germline): SGHTA, FQGTGA. In DNA, the CDR3 is TGTGCCAGCAGCTTAGTCCGAGACAATGAGCAGTTCTTC. It specifies CASSLVRDNEQFF.

This clone appeared a few times. The chain employs TRBV4-2 and TRBJ2-7, with 8 positions matching TRBD1. Germline loops: CDR1 LGHNA, CDR2 YNFKEQ. The CDR3 contains 17 residues. V lost 1 base, J lost 2 bases, and 10 bases stayed unmatched. The CDR3 spells CASSQGSTGVVPYEQYF. The CDR3 DNA is TGTGCCAGCAGCCAAGGGTCGACAGGGGTTGTCCCCTACGAGCAGTACTTC.

The chain recombines TRBV7-9 with TRBJ1-1; D is unclear. CDR1 SEHNR and CDR2 FQNEAQ come from the germline V gene (reference sequence). CDR3 length equals 14 residues. Trimming shortened V by 1 base and J by 0 bases, and 6 bases separated the two germline ends. CDR3 residues: CASSLDMLNTEAFF. The CDR3 DNA is TGTGCCAGCAGCTTAGACATGCTGAACACTGAAGCTTTCTTT.

V gene TRBV29-1 combines with J gene TRBJ2-1, with TRBD2 as a possible D gene (5 bases). The germline gives CDR1 SQVTM, CDR2 ANQGSEA. Trimming removed 7 bases at V and 0 bases at J, with 13 bases between. The CDR3 spans 14 residues. CDR3 protein: CSAVSTNSYNEQFF. In DNA form, the CDR3 reads TGCAGCGCAGTCTCGACTAACTCCTACAATGAGCAGTTCTTC.

The chain couples TRBV12-3 or TRBV12-4 to TRBJ1-2; a possible D gene is TRBD1 (5 bases). Between the trimmed V and J ends, which lost 5 bases and 6 bases, there was a span of 13 bases. The CDR3 runs 13 residues. The chain's CDR3 is CASSPDRLDGYTF. Written as DNA, the CDR3 is TGTGCCAGCAGTCCTGACAGATTAGATGGCTACACCTTC.

The chain carries TRBV19 and TRBJ1-5, with 10 bases fitting TRBD1. The CDR3 sequence is 17 residues long. The J segment lost 2 bases and the V segment lost 3 bases, leaving 7 bases of the junction unmatched. CDR1 is LNHDA, CDR2 SQIVND, per germline (reference sequence). The CDR3 bases are TGTGCCAGTAGTATCCGGACAGGGGGTGACGGCAATCAGCCCCAGCATTTT. It specifies CASSIRTGGDGNQPQHF.

This chain links TRBV30 with TRBJ1-1; 8 bases align to TRBD1. CDR3 length equals 13 residues. Per the germline V gene, CDR1 is GTSNPN and CDR2 is SVGIG (reference sequence). J lost 10 bases, V lost 4 bases, and 11 bases had no gene match. The CDR3, as DNA: TGTGCCTGGATGGGACAGGAACTAGCTCGAGCTTTCTTT. Translating gives CAWMGQELARAFF.

CDR3 sequence reads: CASSFGTGEKLFF. The CDR3 DNA reads as TGTGCCAGCAGCTTCGGGACAGGGGAAAAACTGTTTTTT. The rearrangement uses TRBV7-2 and TRBJ1-4; TRBD1 aligns across 9 bases. This CDR3 contains 13 residues. The junction had 1 base not matched to a gene; V was cut back by 3 bases and J by 8 bases. Germline V gene data show CDR1 as SGHTA and CDR2 as FQGNSA. Supplemented by reference TRBV7-2 and TRBJ1-4, the full variable domain reads GAGVSQSPSNKVTEKGKDVELRCDPISGHTALYWYRQSLGQGLEFLIYFQGNSAPDKSGLPSDRFSAERTGGSVSTLTIQRTQQEDSAVYLCASSFGTGEKLFFGSGTQLSVL.

The V and J genes are TRBV18 and TRBJ1-2, with D maybe TRBD1 (5 bases). CDR3 length: 14 amino acids. V shed 2 bases and J shed 6 bases, with 13 bases lying between them. The germline V gene encodes CDR1 KGHSH and CDR2 LQKENI. The chain's CDR3 is CASSPGREVDGYTF. Here the CDR3 DNA reads TGTGCCAGCTCACCAGGCAGGGAAGTGGATGGCTACACCTTC.

The chain joins TRBV15 to TRBJ1-1; tentative D call: TRBD1 (5 bases). The length of the CDR3 is 14 residues. V was trimmed by 1 base and J by 4 bases, leaving 10 bases between them. Germline V gives CDR1 LNHNV, CDR2 YYDKDF (reference sequence). This CDR3 is CATSRVGLVTEAFF. Here the CDR3 DNA reads TGTGCCACCAGCAGAGTGGGACTCGTCACTGAAGCTTTCTTT. Variable domain in full (rest from reference TRBV15 and TRBJ1-1): DAMVIQNPRYQVTQFGKPVTLSCSQTLNHNVMYWYQQKSSQAPKLLFHYYDKDFNNEADTPDNFQSRRPNTSFCFLDIRSPGLGDTAMYLCATSRVGLVTEAFFGQGTRLTVV.

Notes on this clone: This may stem from a read error, because a much larger clone lies one nucleotide away. V gene TRBV9 combines with J gene TRBJ1-1; 10 bases fit TRBD1. There are 14 residues in the CDR3. J lost 5 bases, V lost 0 bases, and 1 base had no gene match. The germline CDR1 and CDR2 sequences are SGDLS and YYNGEE. The CDR3 region has the DNA TGTGCCAGCAGCGTAGCGGGACAGGGGACTGAAGCTTTCTTT. It codes for CASSVAGQGTEAFF.

This clone was counted only a few times. The V gene is TRBV10-3, the J gene TRBJ2-1; tentatively, D is TRBD1 (6 bases). Looked up from germline, CDR1 is ENHRY and CDR2 is SYGVKD. The V end was cut by 3 bases, the J end by 3 bases, with 12 bases between. This CDR3 is 15 amino acids long. CDR3 residues: CAISESRGNYNEQFF. For the CDR3, the DNA is TGTGCCATCAGTGAAAGTAGGGGGAACTACAATGAGCAGTTCTTC.